The clone carrying this T cell receptor (beta chain) has just a few counts. Its antigen is not identified. The record originates from a study of post-analysis software for immune sequencing data. The TCR beta cDNA libraries carried unique molecular identifiers. MiXCR, applied by TCRdb to the PCR reads, yields one record per CDR3 protein. Found here are 650,000 to 850,000 distinct CDR3 sequences, around 53% of them singletons; the top ten hold about 4.5%. The CDR3 has 16 amino acids. Germline-derived CDR1 and CDR2 are SGHVS and FNYEAQ. The trim removed 0 bases at V and 2 bases at J, leaving 5 bases unmatched. Study-level findings and limits: In patients, about 5 TRBV segments were more frequent than in controls, with TRBV5-6, TRBV5-1 and TRBV20-1 among them.

The sequenced sample was blood. V is TRBV7-6 and J is TRBJ2-3, with 7 positions matching TRBD1. The TCR originated in a girl between 5 and 17 years old with multiple sclerosis. For the CDR3, the DNA is TGTGCCAGCAGCTTAGCGTGGACAGGCAACACAGATACGCAGTATTTT. Translating gives CASSLAWTGNTDTQYF.